This record covers a single T cell receptor (beta chain). Its target is not known. This sample is part of a study of cytomegalovirus exposure and HLA in healthy donors. Across the whole study: There were about 86 million unique TCRs (from HLA-typed donors) in an early data release.

In the PCR, 60 Vbeta and 13 Jbeta primers were used. Method: immunoSEQ multiplex PCR; TCRdb's copy keeps in-frame clones and lacks some. The sample comprises over 150,000 clones, more than 70% of which are singletons, and 0.38% rests with the top ten. Though probably carrying unrecorded immune exposures, donors were nominally healthy at sampling. Looked up from germline, CDR1 is LNHDA and CDR2 is SQIVND (reference sequence). The CDR3 extends over 15 amino acids. Trimming cost V 3 bases and J 4 bases; bases outside gene matches: 5. Study-wide points: The study flagged about 160 TCR beta chains as cytomegalovirus-associated.

The genes are TRBV19 and TRBJ1-5, with TRBD1 identical over 8 bases. This TCR derives from a boy between 2 and 10 years old in good health and CMV-seronegative. The sequenced material came from PBMCs. The CDR3 DNA follows: TGTGCCAGTAGTATCGGACAGGGAGTGAATCAGCCCCAGCATTTT. Translated, it gives CASSIGQGVNQPQHF.